These T cell receptor beta chains were read from a single sample in a study of prognosis after radiotherapy for stage I lung cancer. TCRdb called the multiplex PCR reads again in MiXCR, with one record for every CDR3 protein. The sample has roughly 15,000 distinct CDR3 sequences, more than 35% seen once. Sequenced here: PBMCs, sampled before or after stereotactic body radiation therapy (not recorded which). The receptors originated from a donor of 50 years or more with non-small cell lung cancer. CDR3s include the opening cysteine and the closing phenylalanine or tryptophan. D genes are given only for firm matches. Some rows mark clone size as missing; the rest say once, few, many or name a class of expanded clone.

clone_size,v_call,j_call,cdr3_length,d_call,cdr3_nt,cdr3_aa
medium-sized,TRBV19,TRBJ1-2,10,-,TGTGCCAGTGGACATCGCGGCTACACCTTC,CASGHRGYTF
many,TRBV12-3/TRBV12-4,TRBJ1-2,13,-,TGTGCCAGCAGTTTTCGGGAGGACTATGGCTACACCTTC,CASSFREDYGYTF
-,TRBV6-5,TRBJ1-2,13,-,TGTGCCAGCAGTTACTCGATAGGGAATGGCTACACATTC,CASSYSIGNGYTF
-,TRBV29-1,TRBJ1-2,13,-,TGCAGCGTGTCCCATGTGGGGAACTATGGCTACACCTTC,CSVSHVGNYGYTF
many,TRBV20-1,TRBJ2-3,17,TRBD2,TGCAGTGCTAGCCTCGGGACTAGCGGCCCGAAGGCAGATACGCAGTATTTT,CSASLGTSGPKADTQYF
many,TRBV5-1,TRBJ2-1,15,TRBD1,TGCGCCAGCAGCTTACAGGGGGCCCCAGACAATGAGCAGCTCTTC,CASSLQGAPDNEQLF
once,TRBV28,TRBJ2-5,15,TRBD2,TGTGCCAACCCAAAACAAAAGCGGGACTTTGAGACACAGTACTTC,CANPKQKRDFETQYF
medium-sized,TRBV11-2,TRBJ2-6,15,-,TGTGCCAGCAGTAGCTTTTGGGCTGGGGCCAACGTCCTGACTTTC,CASSSFWAGANVLTF
many,TRBV14,TRBJ2-7,11,-,TGTGCCAGCAGCCACTCCTACGAGCAGTACTTC,CASSHSYEQYF
once,TRBV15,TRBJ2-2,18,TRBD2,TGTGCCACCAGCAGATATGGGCGGGGGGGCCTTGGCACCGGTGAGCTGTTTTTT,CATSRYGRGGLGTGELFF